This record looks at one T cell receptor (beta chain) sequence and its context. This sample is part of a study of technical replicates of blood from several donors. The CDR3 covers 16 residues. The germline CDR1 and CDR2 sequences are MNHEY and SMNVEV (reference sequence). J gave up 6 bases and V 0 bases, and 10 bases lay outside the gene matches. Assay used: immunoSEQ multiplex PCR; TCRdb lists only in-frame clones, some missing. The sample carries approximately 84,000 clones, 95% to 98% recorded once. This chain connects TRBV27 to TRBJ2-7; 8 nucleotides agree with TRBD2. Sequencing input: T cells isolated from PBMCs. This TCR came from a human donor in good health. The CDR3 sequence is CASSLSSGERPLEQYF. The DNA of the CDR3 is TGTGCCAGCAGTTTATCTAGCGGGGAACGCCCGCTCGAGCAGTACTTC.